Below, one T cell receptor beta chain is given with its context. The antigen remains unidentified. Unique molecular identifiers were in the cDNA, with template-switch universal primer binding. TCRdb re-called the 5' RACE reads with MiXCR, one entry per CDR3 protein. This sample has more than 650,000 distinct CDR3 sequences, with 5.5% to 6.5% found just once. The data were obtained in a study of identical twins. Overall study results and limits: Model-predicted out-of-frame TCR alpha sharing fell below observed values in monozygotic twins.

The CDR3 extends over 14 amino acids. J gave up 4 bases and V 6 bases, and 5 bases lay outside the gene matches. Looked up from germline, CDR1 is MGHDK and CDR2 is SYGVNS. This TCR was recovered from a man between 18 and 35 years old in good health. The chain has TRBV25-1 and TRBJ2-1, with 8 nucleotides matching TRBD2. The specimen sequenced was naive T cells sorted from blood. The CDR3 here is CASREAGEYNEQFF. CDR3 nucleotides: TGTGCCAGCAGGGAAGCGGGGGAATACAATGAGCAGTTCTTC.